Sequencing of this TCR beta chain was carried out in a study of T cell responses to AZD1222 COVID-19 vaccine. Using immunoSEQ multiplex PCR, the repertoire was profiled, and TCRdb retains in-frame clones only, with some absent. Of over 120,000 clones in the sample, roughly 84% were seen once. This TCR was sampled from an adult who received the AZD1222 COVID-19 vaccine. The material sequenced was peripheral blood, taken 28 days after the second AZD1222 dose.

The CDR3 here is CAWGDIGDNSPLHF. The CDR3, as DNA: TGTGCCTGGGGCGACATAGGAGATAATTCACCCCTCCACTTT. The chain carries TRBV30 and TRBJ1-6; D ambiguous. The CDR3 extends over 14 amino acids. Trimming shortened V by 5 bases and J by 5 bases, and 13 bases separated the two germline ends. Germline V gene data show CDR1 as GTSNPN and CDR2 as SVGIG (reference sequence). Drawing the rest from reference TRBV30 and TRBJ1-6, the complete variable domain is SQTIHQWPATLVQPVGSPLSLECTVEGTSNPNLYWYRQAAGRGLQLLFYSVGIGQISSEVPQNLSASRPQDRQFILSSKKLLLSDSGFYLCAWGDIGDNSPLHFGNGTRLTVT.